The clone carrying this T cell receptor beta chain counts as medium-sized (0.01 to 0.1%). MiXCR, run by TCRdb on the 5' RACE reads, gives a single entry per CDR3 protein. The sample lists approximately 6,300 distinct CDR3 sequences, approximately 5.9% occurring once. The length of the CDR3 is 16 residues. Germline-derived CDR1 and CDR2 are MDHEN and SYDVKM. After removal of 5 bases from V and 5 bases from J, the junction contained 12 bases not matched to a gene. This specimen comes from a study of T cells after yellow fever vaccination. Whole-study findings and limits: From the bulk population, abundant clonotypes could contaminate and appear within FACS-sorted repertoires. The booster response re-showed most primary clones: more than 95% CD4, almost 90% CD8.

The rearrangement uses TRBV28 and TRBJ2-1; TRBD1 aligns across 7 bases. This TCR was sampled from a man aged 18 to 35 who received the YFV17D yellow fever vaccine. The material sequenced was PBMCs, either bulk or a sorted T-cell subset (CD4+, CD8+, memory, or dextramer-sorted; not recorded which), taken about 2 weeks after the first yellow fever vaccination. CDR3 sequence reads: CASSPPRDSHNNEQFF. CDR3 sequence (DNA): TGTGCCAGCAGTCCGCCTCGGGACAGCCACAACAATGAGCAGTTCTTC.